This TCR beta chain was profiled in a study of control samples from healthy donors and cancer patients. CDR1 MDHEN and CDR2 SYDVKM come from the germline V gene. Losses at the gene ends were 6 bases for V and 0 bases for J; bases not matched to a gene: 15. CDR3 size: 19 residues. Measured with immunoSEQ multiplex PCR; TCRdb has only the in-frame clones, and not every one. The sample lists roughly 130,000 clones; around 90% were seen once. J is TRBJ1-5 and V is TRBV28, with 9 bases identical to TRBD1. The sample taken for sequencing was blood. This clonotype originated in a man aged 25-40 years in good health. The CDR3 bases are TGTGCCAGCAGGAGCCGATTTCAGGGACAGGGCAGTAGCAATCAGCCCCAGCATTTT. This translates into CASRSRFQGQGSSNQPQHF.